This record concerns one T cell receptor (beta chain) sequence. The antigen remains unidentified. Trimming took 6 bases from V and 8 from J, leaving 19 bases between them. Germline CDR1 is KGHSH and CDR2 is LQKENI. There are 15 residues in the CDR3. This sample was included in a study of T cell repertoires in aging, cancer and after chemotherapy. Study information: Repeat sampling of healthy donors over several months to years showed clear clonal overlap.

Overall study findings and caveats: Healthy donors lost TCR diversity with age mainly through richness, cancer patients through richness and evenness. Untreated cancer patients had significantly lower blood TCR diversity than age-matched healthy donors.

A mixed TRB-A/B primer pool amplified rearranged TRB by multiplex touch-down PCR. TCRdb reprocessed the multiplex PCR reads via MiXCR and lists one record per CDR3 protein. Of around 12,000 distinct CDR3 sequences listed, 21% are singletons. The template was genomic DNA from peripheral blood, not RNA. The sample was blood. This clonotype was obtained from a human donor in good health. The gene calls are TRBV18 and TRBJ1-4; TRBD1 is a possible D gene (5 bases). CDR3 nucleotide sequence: TGTGCCAGCTCCCCGGGGGGTTCTCAACCCGAAAAACTGTTTTTT. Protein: CASSPGGSQPEKLFF.